The rows below give T cell receptor beta chains drawn from one sample of a study of T cell changes during pregnancy in multiple sclerosis. The data were produced by immunoSEQ multiplex PCR, yet TCRdb's version contains in-frame clones alone and is incomplete. This table has approximately 87,000 clones, 80% to 95% appearing once. This specimen was CD4+ T cells from peripheral blood mononuclear cells, taken in the second trimester of pregnancy. These receptors were taken from a female donor with multiple sclerosis, enrolled in a pregnancy study. Each CDR3 is given with its conserved first and last residue. The order of the fields is CDR3 protein, V gene, J gene, D gene. The D gene is left open where the match is weak.

cdr3_aa: CASRVDRGLSPLHF
v_call: TRBV6-6
j_call: TRBJ1-6
d_call: TRBD1

cdr3_aa: CASSFDRDTEAFF
v_call: TRBV11-3
j_call: TRBJ1-1
d_call: TRBD1

cdr3_aa: CASSKVGQGSYEQYF
v_call: TRBV21-1
j_call: TRBJ2-7
d_call: NA

cdr3_aa: CASSGGRWSARDTEAFF
v_call: TRBV6-1
j_call: TRBJ1-1
d_call: NA

cdr3_aa: CASSLIGGQNEKLFF
v_call: TRBV28
j_call: TRBJ1-4
d_call: TRBD1

cdr3_aa: CASSLSLRGTEAFF
v_call: TRBV27
j_call: TRBJ1-1
d_call: NA

cdr3_aa: CASSEFGFGGQFF
v_call: TRBV25-1
j_call: TRBJ2-1
d_call: NA

cdr3_aa: CASSLGGPNYGYTF
v_call: TRBV5-1
j_call: TRBJ1-2
d_call: NA

cdr3_aa: CAWSVRWGDQPQHF
v_call: TRBV30
j_call: TRBJ1-5
d_call: NA

cdr3_aa: CASSWWEKVNEQFF
v_call: TRBV13
j_call: TRBJ2-1
d_call: NA

cdr3_aa: CASSTPKMRRGDEQYF
v_call: TRBV5-6
j_call: TRBJ2-7
d_call: NA

cdr3_aa: CASSNQLEQYF
v_call: TRBV6-5
j_call: TRBJ2-7
d_call: NA

cdr3_aa: CASSLGGVISGNTIYF
v_call: TRBV28
j_call: TRBJ1-3
d_call: NA

cdr3_aa: CAWSVETGGYEQYF
v_call: TRBV30
j_call: TRBJ2-7
d_call: TRBD1

cdr3_aa: CASSQDGRGTEAFF
v_call: TRBV4-2
j_call: TRBJ1-1
d_call: NA

cdr3_aa: CASSQTGGGFYGYTF
v_call: TRBV5-1
j_call: TRBJ1-2
d_call: NA

cdr3_aa: CASSQVLQGGSDTQYF
v_call: TRBV4-1
j_call: TRBJ2-3
d_call: NA

cdr3_aa: CSARGVYEQYF
v_call: TRBV20-1
j_call: TRBJ2-7
d_call: NA

cdr3_aa: CASRRTGLDTGELFF
v_call: TRBV2
j_call: TRBJ2-2
d_call: NA

cdr3_aa: CASGPIAGAYEQYF
v_call: TRBV10-2
j_call: TRBJ2-7
d_call: TRBD2

cdr3_aa: CASSQTLLGEQFF
v_call: TRBV4-1
j_call: TRBJ2-1
d_call: NA

cdr3_aa: CASSYGGRGTEAFF
v_call: TRBV19
j_call: TRBJ1-1
d_call: NA

cdr3_aa: CASSPRGGSTDTQYF
v_call: TRBV11-2
j_call: TRBJ2-3
d_call: NA

cdr3_aa: CASSLTGNQPQHF
v_call: TRBV5-6
j_call: TRBJ1-5
d_call: NA

cdr3_aa: CASIFGRGTGELFF
v_call: TRBV5-6
j_call: TRBJ2-2
d_call: NA

cdr3_aa: CASSETEAGGRETQYF
v_call: TRBV5-1
j_call: TRBJ2-5
d_call: TRBD1

cdr3_aa: CAWSVFGTSHGYTF
v_call: TRBV30
j_call: TRBJ1-2
d_call: NA

cdr3_aa: CASSPPQGVYGYTF
v_call: TRBV7-2
j_call: TRBJ1-2
d_call: NA

cdr3_aa: CASSLTGGAHGSLYNEQFF
v_call: TRBV7-3
j_call: TRBJ2-1
d_call: NA

cdr3_aa: CSVEEVMMNTEAFF
v_call: TRBV29-1
j_call: TRBJ1-1
d_call: NA

cdr3_aa: CASSLTVMNTEAFF
v_call: TRBV7-8
j_call: TRBJ1-1
d_call: NA

cdr3_aa: CASSRQPNTEAFF
v_call: TRBV7-2
j_call: TRBJ1-1
d_call: NA

cdr3_aa: CASSERAGWGTDTQYF
v_call: TRBV6-4
j_call: TRBJ2-3
d_call: NA

cdr3_aa: CATSRGGVGARWNEQFF
v_call: TRBV15
j_call: TRBJ2-1
d_call: TRBD2

cdr3_aa: CASSYQTAGHNEQFF
v_call: TRBV7-2
j_call: TRBJ2-1
d_call: NA

cdr3_aa: CASSVSWASGNTIYF
v_call: TRBV9
j_call: TRBJ1-3
d_call: NA

cdr3_aa: CASSPQHLQRESYNEQFF
v_call: TRBV18
j_call: TRBJ2-1
d_call: TRBD2

cdr3_aa: CASSLYGGGNTDTQYF
v_call: TRBV7-3
j_call: TRBJ2-3
d_call: TRBD2

cdr3_aa: CASSSRQGADEQYF
v_call: TRBV11-3
j_call: TRBJ2-7
d_call: TRBD1

cdr3_aa: CASSPGTGAPRGTQYF
v_call: TRBV6-6
j_call: TRBJ2-3
d_call: TRBD1

cdr3_aa: CANAGGEESQHF
v_call: TRBV7-7
j_call: TRBJ1-5
d_call: NA

cdr3_aa: CASSPELAGGHNEQFF
v_call: TRBV18
j_call: TRBJ2-1
d_call: TRBD2

cdr3_aa: CASSFRTGNTGELFF
v_call: TRBV11-3
j_call: TRBJ2-2
d_call: TRBD1

cdr3_aa: CASSSEGRTNEKLFF
v_call: TRBV7-9
j_call: TRBJ1-4
d_call: NA

cdr3_aa: CASSSEASGGRPQHF
v_call: TRBV7-9
j_call: TRBJ1-5
d_call: NA

cdr3_aa: CASSPRPLFANTGELFF
v_call: TRBV18
j_call: TRBJ2-2
d_call: NA

cdr3_aa: CASREKPGQVYGYTF
v_call: TRBV27
j_call: TRBJ1-2
d_call: TRBD1

cdr3_aa: CASSLEGTGREQFF
v_call: TRBV5-1
j_call: TRBJ2-1
d_call: TRBD1

cdr3_aa: CASSLGDRSQETQYF
v_call: TRBV5-1
j_call: TRBJ2-5
d_call: TRBD1

cdr3_aa: CASRASGANVLTF
v_call: TRBV27
j_call: TRBJ2-6
d_call: NA

cdr3_aa: CAISATGGVTEAFF
v_call: TRBV10-3
j_call: TRBJ1-1
d_call: TRBD1

cdr3_aa: CASTSGQTNQPQHF
v_call: TRBV28
j_call: TRBJ1-5
d_call: TRBD1

cdr3_aa: CAWSVAGDQPQHF
v_call: TRBV30
j_call: TRBJ1-5
d_call: NA

cdr3_aa: CASSEAGGHTEAFF
v_call: TRBV6-1
j_call: TRBJ1-1
d_call: NA

cdr3_aa: CASSLRESVTTNEKLFF
v_call: TRBV5-4
j_call: TRBJ1-4
d_call: NA

cdr3_aa: CASSLSQGLSGELFF
v_call: TRBV5-6
j_call: TRBJ2-2
d_call: NA

cdr3_aa: CAISPGGGYTF
v_call: TRBV10-3
j_call: TRBJ1-2
d_call: TRBD1